These 22 T cell receptor beta chains originate from one sample sequenced in a study of cytomegalovirus exposure and HLA in healthy donors. PCR primers comprised 60 Vbeta and 13 Jbeta primers. Sequenced by immunoSEQ multiplex PCR; TCRdb stores in-frame clones only, minus some. The sample lists about 67,000 clones, approximately 71% occurring once. Sequenced material: PBMCs. The receptors were sampled from a woman aged 25 to 45 in good health and CMV-seronegative.

The chain carries TRBV11-3 and TRBJ2-7; D possibly corresponds to TRBD2 (5 bases). The CDR3 is 15 residues long. The V and J ends lost 5 bases and 5 bases respectively, with 19 bases between them. Looked up from germline, CDR1 is SGHNT and CDR2 is YENEEA. The DNA of the CDR3 is TGTGCCAGCAGCCCCAGGACGGTGGCGGAGGACGAGCAGTACTTC. Its translation is CASSPRTVAEDEQYF.

The chain links TRBV6-4 to TRBJ2-1, with a weak D call TRBD1 (6 bases). CDR1 MRHNA and CDR2 SNTAGT come from the germline V gene. CDR3 length equals 15 residues. Trimming left V 7 bases short and J 8 bases short, with 21 bases between. This CDR3 reads CASTPGQGIIDEQFF. In nucleotides, the CDR3 is TGTGCCAGCACCCCTGGTCAGGGGATTATTGATGAGCAGTTCTTC.

This clone appeared a single time. The chain links TRBV11-3 to TRBJ2-1, with 8 positions matching TRBD1. Germline trimming cut 0 bases from V and 8 bases from J; bases unmatched to any gene: 6. The CDR3 is made up of 15 amino acids. Germline V gene sequence: CDR1 SGHNT, CDR2 YENEEA. The CDR3 protein is CASSLDPDRGDEQFF. CDR3 DNA: TGTGCCAGCAGCTTAGATCCCGACAGGGGAGATGAGCAGTTCTTC.

V gene TRBV7-9 combines with J gene TRBJ1-2; no reliable D call. Trimming removed 3 bases from V and 6 bases from J, with 11 bases in between. The germline V gene encodes CDR1 SEHNR and CDR2 FQNEAQ (reference sequence). The CDR3 sequence is 13 residues long. CDR3 region: CASSFSGENGYTF. The DNA for the CDR3 is TGTGCCAGCAGCTTCTCCGGAGAGAATGGCTACACCTTC.

Turning to this clone: Different DNA sequences within this sample yield the same CDR3. This chain connects TRBV9 to TRBJ2-1, with TRBD2 identical over 7 bases. Trimming took 0 bases from V and 5 from J; bases not matched to a gene: 14. CDR1 and CDR2 (germline): SGDLS, YYNGEE. The CDR3 is 18 amino acids. The CDR3 is CASSVGLLPGGPNNEQFF. The CDR3 DNA follows: TGTGCCAGCAGCGTAGGGTTATTGCCGGGGGGACCTAACAATGAGCAGTTCTTC.

The chain has TRBV6-6 and TRBJ2-7; the match to TRBD1 covers 11 bases. The CDR3 has 15 amino acids. The trim removed 7 bases at V and 0 bases at J, leaving 5 bases unmatched. Germline V gene sequence: CDR1 MNHNY, CDR2 SVGAGI (reference sequence). The CDR3 DNA reads TGTGCCAGCATAAGGGGACAGGGGGTCTCCTACGAGCAGTACTTC. Its protein is CASIRGQGVSYEQYF.

The chain joins TRBV5-1 to TRBJ2-2, with D tentatively TRBD1 (5 bases). The CDR3 has 16 residues. Per the germline V gene, CDR1 is SGHRS and CDR2 is YFSETQ. V lost 1 base and J lost 6, with 16 bases in between. In DNA form, the CDR3 reads TGCGCCAGCAGCTTGAGTTCCAGGGCAGGCGCCGGGGAGCTGTTTTTT. As protein: CASSLSSRAGAGELFF.

The CDR3 loop reads CASSYSRDWANVLTF. The CDR3 bases are TGTGCCAGCAGTTACTCGAGGGATTGGGCCAACGTCCTGACTTTC. This chain connects TRBV6-5 to TRBJ2-6; D perhaps matches TRBD2 (5 bases). Looked up from germline, CDR1 is MNHEY and CDR2 is SVGAGI. This CDR3 has 15 amino acids. The V and J ends lost 0 bases and 5 bases respectively, with 8 bases between them.

This rearrangement joins TRBV6-1 to TRBJ2-3; no reliable D call. This CDR3 is 16 amino acids long. The germline V and J ends were trimmed by 2 bases and 2 bases, with 14 bases remaining between them. Germline V gene data show CDR1 as MNHNS and CDR2 as SASEGT. CDR3 in amino acids: CASSEPWSLTTDTQYF. In nucleotides, the CDR3 is TGTGCCAGCAGTGAACCCTGGTCACTTACCACAGATACGCAGTATTTT.

CDR3 sequence (DNA): TGCAGCGTTGCGAGACAGGGGTTACGGGAGCAGTACTTC. Protein sequence: CSVARQGLREQYF. The chain recombines TRBV29-1 with TRBJ2-7, with 8 nucleotides matching TRBD1. This CDR3 is built from 13 residues. The junction had 9 bases not matched to a gene; V was cut back by 4 bases and J by 7 bases. The germline CDR1 and CDR2 sequences are SQVTM and ANQGSEA.

CDR3 sequence reads: CASSLPSTDTQYF. The CDR3 DNA is TGTGCCAGCAGCTTACCTAGCACAGATACGCAGTATTTT. The V and J genes are TRBV11-3 and TRBJ2-3; D remains unclear. Germline CDR1 and CDR2: SGHNT and YENEEA. V lost 2 bases to trimming and J lost 0 bases, with 3 bases between them. The CDR3 is made up of 13 amino acids.

The J gene is TRBJ1-1, the V gene TRBV29-1, with a possible D match to TRBD1 (6 bases). CDR3 length: 14 residues. V was clipped by 2 bases and J by 5 bases, with 15 bases between them. The germline V gene encodes CDR1 SQVTM and CDR2 ANQGSEA. This chain's CDR3 is CSVEFTQGGTEAFF. CDR3 bases: TGCAGCGTTGAATTTACACAGGGAGGGACTGAAGCTTTCTTT.

The chain links TRBV5-8 to TRBJ2-7; D gene unclear. The germline V gene has CDR1 SGHTS and CDR2 YDEGEE. Trimming took 3 bases from V and 2 from J, leaving 9 bases between them. This CDR3 is built from 13 residues. The CDR3 region is CASSSRVTYEQYF. In nucleotides, the CDR3 is TGTGCCAGCAGCTCCCGGGTCACCTACGAGCAGTACTTC.

As to this clone: The same CDR3 can be traced to other DNA sequences in this sample. The CDR3 is CASSLGDRRNTEAFF. The DNA for the CDR3 is TGTGCCAGCAGCTTGGGGGACAGGAGGAACACTGAAGCTTTCTTT. The V gene is TRBV7-2, the J gene TRBJ1-1, with 8 bases matching TRBD1. This CDR3 spans 15 amino acids. V dropped 3 bases and J dropped 1; count of bases not matched to a gene: 4. Germline values: CDR1 SGHTA, CDR2 FQGNSA.

The rearrangement joins TRBV11-2 to TRBJ2-7; tentatively, D is TRBD2 (5 bases). Between the trimmed V and J ends, which lost 0 bases and 3 bases, there was a span of 9 bases. This CDR3 is built from 14 residues. CDR1 is SGHAT and CDR2 is FQNNGV in the germline V gene. The CDR3 protein is CASSLDRAGYEQYF. The CDR3 DNA follows: TGTGCCAGCAGCTTAGATCGTGCGGGCTACGAGCAGTACTTC.

This clone was seen once. The CDR3 region has the DNA TGTGCCAGCAGCGAAGACAGGGTTCAGCCCCAGCATTTT. This translates into CASSEDRVQPQHF. The genes are TRBV11-3 and TRBJ1-5; 7 bases align to TRBD1. The V segment lost 5 bases and the J segment 6 bases; nucleotides outside the gene matches: 4. This CDR3 is 13 amino acids long. The germline V gene encodes CDR1 SGHNT and CDR2 YENEEA. The full variable domain, rest sourced from reference TRBV11-3 and TRBJ1-5, is EAGVVQSPRYKIIEKKQPVAFWCNPISGHNTLYWYLQNLGQGPELLIRYENEEAVDDSQLPKDRFSAERLKGVDSTLKIQPAELGDSAVYLCASSEDRVQPQHFGDGTRLSIL.

V is TRBV14 and J is TRBJ1-4, with TRBD1 as a possible D gene (5 bases). Germline lookup yields CDR1 SGHDN and CDR2 FVKESK. There are 13 residues in the CDR3. V was cut by 1 base and J by 14 bases, with 14 bases left in between. CDR3 DNA sequence: TGTGCCAGCAGCCAAGCGCGGACATCTAGGCTGTTTTTT. It is translated as CASSQARTSRLFF.

Concerning this clone itself: The junction departs from the called germline gene at one end, perhaps through a read error. The V and J genes are TRBV7-9 and TRBJ2-7; D is perhaps TRBD2 (6 bases). The CDR3 has 13 amino acids. Germline V gives CDR1 SEHNR, CDR2 FQNEAQ (reference sequence). The CDR3 nucleotides read TGTGCCAGCAGCTCCCGGGGGAGTCGGGGTATAAACTTC. The encoded protein is CASSSRGSRGINF. The variable domain in full, completed from reference TRBV7-9 and TRBJ2-7, reads DTGVSQNPRHKITKRGQNVTFRCDPISEHNRLYWYRQTLGQGPEFLTYFQNEAQLEKSRLLSDRFSAERPKGSFSTLEIQRTEQGDSAMYLCASSSRGSRGINFGPGTRLTVT.

Only a few counts were recorded for this clone. The V and J genes are TRBV6-5 and TRBJ1-6; TRBD1 matches at 10 bases. CDR1 and CDR2 (germline): MNHEY, SVGAGI. This CDR3 region has 15 residues. J gave up 10 bases and V 6 bases, and 9 bases lay outside the gene matches. The CDR3 sequence: CASSARQGAESPLHF. In DNA, the CDR3 is TGTGCCAGCAGCGCCCGACAGGGGGCCGAATCACCCCTCCACTTT.

The CDR3 nucleotides are TGTGCCAGCAGCTTAATGGGGAGGGGTCAGCCCCAGCATTTT. Encoded protein: CASSLMGRGQPQHF. The chain uses TRBV7-9 and TRBJ1-5, with D perhaps TRBD1 (5 bases). This CDR3 is built from 14 residues. The germline CDR1 and CDR2 sequences are SEHNR and FQNEAQ (reference sequence). The V end lost 2 bases, the J end lost 6 bases, and 11 bases lay between the germline ends. Drawing the rest from reference TRBV7-9 and TRBJ1-5, the complete variable domain is DTGVSQNPRHKITKRGQNVTFRCDPISEHNRLYWYRQTLGQGPEFLTYFQNEAQLEKSRLLSDRFSAERPKGSFSTLEIQRTEQGDSAMYLCASSLMGRGQPQHFGDGTRLSIL.

This chain connects TRBV15 to TRBJ2-4; D may be TRBD2 (5 bases). Germline assignment: CDR1 LNHNV and CDR2 YYDKDF (reference sequence). This CDR3 spans 14 amino acids. Trimming cost V 1 base and J 4 bases, with 8 bases left between them. The CDR3 DNA follows: TGTGCCACCAGCAGAGCTAGGACTAAAAACATTCAGTACTTC. It encodes CATSRARTKNIQYF.

The genes are TRBV5-1 and TRBJ1-4; 12 positions match TRBD1. Germline CDR1 and CDR2: SGHRS and YFSETQ. The CDR3 is made up of 16 amino acids. V shed 5 bases and J 7 bases; nucleotides not matched to a gene: 9. The CDR3 sequence is CASRTGTGGEGEKLFF. CDR3 sequence (DNA): TGCGCCAGCAGAACCGGGACAGGGGGCGAAGGTGAAAAACTGTTTTTT.